These 6 T cell receptor beta chains share one sample of origin, sequenced in a study of T-cell memory formation after mild COVID-19. TCRdb re-called the 5' RACE reads through MiXCR, storing one row per CDR3 protein. Among over 500,000 distinct CDR3 sequences listed, approximately 15% were seen once. Source material: PBMCs or a T cell subset sorted from them (not recorded which). These TCRs come from an adult woman who had mild COVID-19 (a few samples of this study predate the infection). Cell type and time point are not known.

The chain recombines TRBV5-1 with TRBJ1-1, with 7 bases fitting TRBD1. The CDR3 is made up of 15 amino acids. V was pared by 2 bases and J by 0 bases, with 4 bases of the junction left unmatched. Germline CDR1 SGHRS, CDR2 YFSETQ. CDR3 amino acids: CASSLGQEMNTEAFF. In DNA, the CDR3 is TGCGCCAGCAGCTTAGGACAGGAAATGAACACTGAAGCTTTCTTT.

The chain carries TRBV6-6 and TRBJ2-2; perhaps TRBD1 as D (6 bases). Trimming left V 0 bases short and J 8 bases short, with 13 bases between. The CDR3 has 15 amino acids. Germline V gene sequence: CDR1 MNHNY, CDR2 SVGAGI (reference sequence). The CDR3 DNA reads as TGTGCCAGCAGTTACTCAGCAGGGGAGACGGGGGAGCTGTTTTTT. Translation gives CASSYSAGETGELFF.

This clonotype was seen only a few times. The V and J genes are TRBV11-2 and TRBJ2-3, with a possible D match to TRBD1 (8 bases). Per the germline V gene, CDR1 is SGHAT and CDR2 is FQNNGV. Trimming cost V 5 bases and J 5 bases, with 14 bases left between them. The CDR3 runs to 14 residues. CDR3 sequence (DNA): TGTGCCAGCAGCCGACAGGGGACTATAGATACGCAGTATTTT. Amino acid sequence: CASSRQGTIDTQYF.

The chain recombines TRBV19 with TRBJ2-7; a weak D match, TRBD2 (5 bases). Trimming took off 3 bases at V and 5 bases at J, with 14 bases between the two ends. CDR3 length: 14 amino acids. Germline assignment: CDR1 LNHDA and CDR2 SQIVND (reference sequence). CDR3: CASSILAGTDEQYF. The CDR3 DNA follows: TGTGCCAGTAGTATTTTGGCGGGCACGGACGAGCAGTACTTC.

The V and J genes are TRBV12-3 or TRBV12-4 and TRBJ1-2; D is undetermined. The CDR3 is 14 residues long. Trimming took 5 bases from V and 7 from J, leaving 17 bases between them. The CDR3 is CASSPSGPPGGYTF. DNA for the CDR3: TGTGCCAGCAGTCCTTCCGGACCTCCGGGTGGCTACACCTTC.

The rearrangement uses TRBV5-6 and TRBJ2-1; D perhaps matches TRBD1 (5 bases). This CDR3 contains 15 residues. V lost 0 bases and J 2 bases, leaving 9 bases between the germline ends. CDR1 is SGHDT, CDR2 YYEEEE, per germline. The CDR3 DNA sequence: TGTGCCAGCAGCTTGGTGGACAATACCTACAATGAGCAGTTCTTC. Protein product: CASSLVDNTYNEQFF.